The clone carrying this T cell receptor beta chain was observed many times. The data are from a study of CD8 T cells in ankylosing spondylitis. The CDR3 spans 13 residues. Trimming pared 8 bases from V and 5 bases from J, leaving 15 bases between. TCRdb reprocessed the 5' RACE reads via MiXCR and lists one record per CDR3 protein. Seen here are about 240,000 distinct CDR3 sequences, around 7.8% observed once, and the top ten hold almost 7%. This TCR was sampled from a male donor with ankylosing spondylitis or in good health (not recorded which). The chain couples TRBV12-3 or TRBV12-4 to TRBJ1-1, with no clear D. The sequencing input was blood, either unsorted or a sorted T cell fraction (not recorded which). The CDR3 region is CASGLQVDTEAFF. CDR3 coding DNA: TGTGCCAGCGGGTTACAAGTGGATACTGAAGCTTTCTTT.